What follows are 6 T cell receptor beta chains derived from one specimen sequenced in a study of naive and memory T cell subsets. Reverse transcription of blood and skin TCR RNA was primed at alpha and beta constant regions. TCRdb ran MiXCR on the UMI-ligation and nested PCR reads and lists one entry per CDR3 protein. The sample yields over 15,000 distinct CDR3 sequences, 7.5% to 10% seen once. Described treatment: skin biopsy from PPD injection site in Mantoux-positive individual. Cells were not sorted; total RNA input targeted about 1 to 1000 ng. Sequencing was performed on skin, taken from a tuberculin skin test site. All receptors come from an adult in good health.

Within the sample, this clonotype is large. The chain employs TRBV29-1 and TRBJ2-6; possibly TRBD1 or TRBD2 for D (5 bases each). The CDR3 covers 17 residues. Germline assignment: CDR1 SQVTM and CDR2 ANQGSEA. Deletions cut 5 bases from V and 0 bases from J, with 17 bases between. CDR3 sequence (DNA): TGCAGCGTTAAGGTAGCGACAGATCGCTCTGGGGCCAACGTCCTGACTTTC. Encoded protein: CSVKVATDRSGANVLTF.

The sample holds many counts of this clonotype. The chain recombines TRBV2 with TRBJ2-3, with 13 nucleotides matching TRBD2. This CDR3 region has 16 residues. V lost 4 bases and J lost 10; bases outside the gene matches: 11. Per germline, CDR1 SNHLY and CDR2 FYNNEI. CDR3 DNA sequence: TGTGCCAGCAGTGTATTAACTAGCGGGGGGGAGTATGCGCAGTATTTT. Its protein product is CASSVLTSGGEYAQYF.

V usage is TRBV3-1 and J usage is TRBJ1-1; possible D gene TRBD1, 6 bases. The length of the CDR3 is 16 residues. Trimming shortened V by 0 bases and J by 11 bases, and 22 bases separated the two germline ends. The germline V gene has CDR1 LGHDT and CDR2 YNNKEL (reference sequence). CDR3: CASSQEGGLTTRVAFF. The DNA for the CDR3 is TGTGCCAGCAGCCAAGAAGGGGGATTGACGACCAGGGTGGCTTTCTTT.

This clonotype was seen many times. The chain joins TRBV11-3 to TRBJ2-2; D perhaps matches TRBD2 (6 bases). Trimming shortened V by 0 bases and J by 7 bases, and 12 bases separated the two germline ends. The CDR3 totals 15 residues. Germline lookup yields CDR1 SGHNT and CDR2 YENEEA. CDR3 residues: CASSLEMEGYGELFF. As DNA, the CDR3 is TGTGCCAGCAGCTTAGAAATGGAGGGGTACGGGGAGCTGTTTTTT.

V and J are TRBV12-3 or TRBV12-4 and TRBJ2-5; no definite D call. The CDR3 has 11 amino acids. V shed 3 bases and J shed 7 bases, with 6 bases lying between them. The CDR3 protein is CASSLGVTQYF. The CDR3 nucleotides read TGTGCCAGCAGTTTGGGTGTGACCCAGTACTTC.

There are a few counts of this clonotype. This chain joins TRBV6-2 or TRBV6-3 and TRBJ2-3; D remains unclear. CDR3 length: 12 residues. Between the trimmed V and J ends, which lost 2 bases and 5 bases, there was a span of 5 bases. Germline V gene data show CDR1 as MNHEY and CDR2 as SVGEGT. The CDR3 coding sequence is TGTGCCAGCAGTTACGCAGGAGATACGCAGTATTTT. As protein: CASSYAGDTQYF.